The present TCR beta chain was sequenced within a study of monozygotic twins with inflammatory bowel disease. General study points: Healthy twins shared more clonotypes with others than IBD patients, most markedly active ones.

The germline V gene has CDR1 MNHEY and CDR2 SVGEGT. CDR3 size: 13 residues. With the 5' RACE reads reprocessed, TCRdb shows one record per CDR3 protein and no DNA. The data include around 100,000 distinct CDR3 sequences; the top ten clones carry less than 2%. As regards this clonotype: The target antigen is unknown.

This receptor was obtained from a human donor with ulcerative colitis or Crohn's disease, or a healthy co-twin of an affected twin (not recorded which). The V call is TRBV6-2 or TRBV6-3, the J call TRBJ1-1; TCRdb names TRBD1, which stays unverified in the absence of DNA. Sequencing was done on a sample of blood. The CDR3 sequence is CASSYQGYTEAFF.